This TCR beta chain was sequenced during a study of blood T cell repertoires in COVID-19. The CDR3 loop spans 16 amino acids. Germline CDR1 SGDLS, CDR2 YYNGEE. Trimming stripped 3 bases from V and 4 bases from J, with 16 bases between. Some clones are missing from TCRdb's copy, which holds only in-frame ones; the method was immunoSEQ multiplex PCR. The sample includes 250,000 or so clones, around 90% seen only once; the top ten take 3.1%. This sequence joins TRBV9 and TRBJ2-2, with D possibly matching TRBD1 (5 bases). Sequenced sample: PBMCs or T cells enriched from blood (not recorded which). This sequence was found in a woman in her thirties or forties who had been exposed to COVID-19. The CDR3 DNA is TGTGCCAGCAGCGGCGAAGGGGTTTCGGGCACCGGGGAGCTGTTTTTT. Translation: CASSGEGVSGTGELFF.